The clone carrying this T cell receptor (beta chain) showed up just a few times. Its antigen is still unknown. Time point noted: healthy volunteer bleed at 2 weeks. Unfractionated whole blood was the source of the extracted total RNA. Unique molecular identifiers were attached to individual cDNA molecules within the library. As originally analysed: With a range of about 20,000 to 700,000, the median per sample was 95,638 TCRs. TCRdb reprocessed the RACE reads via MiXCR and lists one record per CDR3 protein. TCRdb assigned the V and J calls; the authors' analysis was not used. The sample consists of 43,000 or so distinct CDR3 sequences, 3.5% to 4.5% of them appearing once. The data are from a study of human T cells and chemical hapten exposure. On the study more broadly: Among samples, TCR yields varied mainly because of small differences in pooled library volume.

Study-level points and caveats: The study found that DPC sensitization did not change TCRs above 1 in 1000 frequency.

The CDR3 is 19 amino acids. V gave up 3 bases and J gave up 0 bases, with 21 bases separating them. CDR1 and CDR2 (germline): MDHEN, SYDVKM. Sequencing was performed on whole blood. This TCR was recovered from a female donor in good health. Some clones in this sample may be carry-over from other donors' samples. This sequence joins TRBV28 and TRBJ2-1; a weak D match, TRBD2 (7 bases). Here the CDR3 reads CASSFPTVGGPISYNEQFF. The CDR3 DNA reads TGTGCCAGCAGTTTCCCGACGGTGGGGGGGCCCATCTCCTACAATGAGCAGTTCTTC.